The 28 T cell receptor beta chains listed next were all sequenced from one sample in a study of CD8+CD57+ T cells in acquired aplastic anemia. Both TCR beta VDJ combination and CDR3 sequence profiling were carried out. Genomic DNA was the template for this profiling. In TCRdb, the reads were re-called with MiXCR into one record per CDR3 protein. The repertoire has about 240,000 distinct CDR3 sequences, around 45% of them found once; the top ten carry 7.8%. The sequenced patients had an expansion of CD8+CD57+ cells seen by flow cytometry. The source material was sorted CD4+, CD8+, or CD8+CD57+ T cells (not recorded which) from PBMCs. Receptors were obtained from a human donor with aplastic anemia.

The DNA of the CDR3 is TGTGCCATCACCGGGGGGCGGAACTATGGCTACACCTTC. Amino acid sequence: CAITGGRNYGYTF. The chain carries TRBV6-5 and TRBJ1-2; D is perhaps TRBD1 (6 bases). Germline V gene lookup returns CDR1 MNHEY and CDR2 SVGAGI. The CDR3 contains 13 residues. V lost 10 bases, J lost 2 bases, and 14 bases lay in between.

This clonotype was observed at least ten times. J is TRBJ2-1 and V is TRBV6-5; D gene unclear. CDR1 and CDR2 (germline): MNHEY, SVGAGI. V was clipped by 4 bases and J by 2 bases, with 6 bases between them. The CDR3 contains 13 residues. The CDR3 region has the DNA TGTGCCAGCAGTTCTCGACCCTACAATGAGCAGTTCTTC. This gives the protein CASSSRPYNEQFF.

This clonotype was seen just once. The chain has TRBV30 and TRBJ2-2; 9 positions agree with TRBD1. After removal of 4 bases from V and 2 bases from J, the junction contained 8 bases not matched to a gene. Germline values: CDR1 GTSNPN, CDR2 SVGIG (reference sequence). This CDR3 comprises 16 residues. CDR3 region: CAWKYRGRYNTGELFF. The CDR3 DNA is TGTGCCTGGAAATACAGGGGGCGGTACAACACCGGGGAGCTGTTTTTT.

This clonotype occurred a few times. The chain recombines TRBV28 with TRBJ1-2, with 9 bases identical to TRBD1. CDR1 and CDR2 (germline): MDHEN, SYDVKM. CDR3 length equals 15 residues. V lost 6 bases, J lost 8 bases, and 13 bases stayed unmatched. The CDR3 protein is CASSALGTGLFGYTF. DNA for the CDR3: TGTGCCAGCAGCGCCTTAGGGACAGGGTTATTCGGCTACACCTTC.

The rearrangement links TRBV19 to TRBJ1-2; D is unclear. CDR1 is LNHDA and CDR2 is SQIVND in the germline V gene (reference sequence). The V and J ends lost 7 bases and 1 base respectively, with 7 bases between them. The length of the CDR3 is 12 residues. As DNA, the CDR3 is TGTGCCAGTATCGGGGATAACTATGGCTACACCTTC. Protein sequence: CASIGDNYGYTF.

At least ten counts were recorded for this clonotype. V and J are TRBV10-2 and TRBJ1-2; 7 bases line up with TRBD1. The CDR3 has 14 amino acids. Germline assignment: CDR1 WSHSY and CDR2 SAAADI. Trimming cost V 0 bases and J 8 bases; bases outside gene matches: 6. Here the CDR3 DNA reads TGCGCCAGCAGTGAGTCGACAGGGCTGGAAGGCTACACCTTC. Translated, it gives CASSESTGLEGYTF.

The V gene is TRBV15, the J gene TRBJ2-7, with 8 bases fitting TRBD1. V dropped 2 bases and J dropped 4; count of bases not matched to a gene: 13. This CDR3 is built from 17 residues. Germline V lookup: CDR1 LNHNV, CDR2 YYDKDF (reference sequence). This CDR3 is CATSRNPRTGRAYEQYF. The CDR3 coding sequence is TGTGCCACCAGCAGAAACCCGCGGACAGGGAGAGCTTACGAGCAGTACTTC.

The CDR3 nucleotides are TGCGCCAGCAGCCAAGGAAGTTCGAGACAGGGGGACTACGAGCAGTACTTC. Translating it yields CASSQGSSRQGDYEQYF. The rearrangement joins TRBV4-1 to TRBJ2-7; TRBD1 matches at 9 bases. CDR1 and CDR2 (germline): MGHRA, YSYEKL. With 1 base clipped from V and 3 bases from J, the junction kept 10 bases outside the gene matches. This CDR3 spans 17 amino acids.

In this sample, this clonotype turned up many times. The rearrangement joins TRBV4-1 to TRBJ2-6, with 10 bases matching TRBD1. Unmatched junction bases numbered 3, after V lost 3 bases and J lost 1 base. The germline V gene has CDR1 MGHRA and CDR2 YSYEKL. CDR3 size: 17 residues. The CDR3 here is CASSHRDRGSGANVLTF. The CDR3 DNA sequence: TGCGCCAGCAGCCACCGGGACAGGGGATCTGGGGCCAACGTCCTGACTTTC.

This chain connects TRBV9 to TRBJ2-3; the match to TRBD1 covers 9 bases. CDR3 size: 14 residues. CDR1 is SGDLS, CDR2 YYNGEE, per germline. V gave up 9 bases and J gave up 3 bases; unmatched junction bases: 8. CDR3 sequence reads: CANSLGTGTDTQYF. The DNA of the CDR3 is TGTGCCAACAGTCTCGGGACAGGGACAGATACGCAGTATTTT. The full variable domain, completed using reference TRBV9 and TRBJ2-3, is DSGVTQTPKHLITATGQRVTLRCSPRSGDLSVYWYQQSLDQGLQFLIQYYNGEERAKGNILERFSAQQFPDLHSELNLSSLELGDSALYFCANSLGTGTDTQYFGPGTRLTVL.

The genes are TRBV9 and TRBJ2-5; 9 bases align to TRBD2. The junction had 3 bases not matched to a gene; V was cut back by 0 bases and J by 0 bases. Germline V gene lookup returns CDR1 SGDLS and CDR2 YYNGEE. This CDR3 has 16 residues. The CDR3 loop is CASSVEVAGDQETQYF. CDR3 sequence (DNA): TGTGCCAGCAGCGTAGAGGTAGCGGGAGACCAAGAGACCCAGTACTTC. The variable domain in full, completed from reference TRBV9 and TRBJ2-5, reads DSGVTQTPKHLITATGQRVTLRCSPRSGDLSVYWYQQSLDQGLQFLIQYYNGEERAKGNILERFSAQQFPDLHSELNLSSLELGDSALYFCASSVEVAGDQETQYFGPGTRLLVL.

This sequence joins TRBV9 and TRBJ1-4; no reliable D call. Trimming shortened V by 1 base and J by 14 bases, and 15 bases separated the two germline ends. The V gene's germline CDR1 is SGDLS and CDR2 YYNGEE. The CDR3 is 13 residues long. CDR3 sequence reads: CASSVNQRGWLFF. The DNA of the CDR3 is TGTGCCAGCAGCGTAAATCAGAGAGGCTGGCTGTTTTTT.

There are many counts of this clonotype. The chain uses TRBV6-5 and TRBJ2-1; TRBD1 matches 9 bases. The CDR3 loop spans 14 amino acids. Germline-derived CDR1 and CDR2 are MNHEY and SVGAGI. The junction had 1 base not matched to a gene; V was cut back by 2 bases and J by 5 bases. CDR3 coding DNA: TGTGCCAGCAGTTACGGGACAGGGAACAATGAGCAGTTCTTC. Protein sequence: CASSYGTGNNEQFF.

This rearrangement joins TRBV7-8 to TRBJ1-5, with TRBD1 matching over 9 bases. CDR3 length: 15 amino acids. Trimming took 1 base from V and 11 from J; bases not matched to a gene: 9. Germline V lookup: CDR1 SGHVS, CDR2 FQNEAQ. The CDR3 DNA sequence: TGTGCCAGCAGCTTAGACGGGACAGGGCGGGAGACCCAGCATTTT. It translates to CASSLDGTGRETQHF.

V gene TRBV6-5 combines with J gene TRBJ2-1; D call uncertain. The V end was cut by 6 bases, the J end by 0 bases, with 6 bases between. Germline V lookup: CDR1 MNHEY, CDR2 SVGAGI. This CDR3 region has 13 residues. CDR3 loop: CASSKGSYNEQFF. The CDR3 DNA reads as TGTGCCAGCAGCAAAGGCTCCTACAATGAGCAGTTCTTC.

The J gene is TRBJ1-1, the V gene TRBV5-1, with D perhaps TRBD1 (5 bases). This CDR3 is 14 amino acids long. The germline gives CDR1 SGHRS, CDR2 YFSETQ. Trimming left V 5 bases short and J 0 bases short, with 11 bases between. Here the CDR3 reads CASRPDSLNTEAFF. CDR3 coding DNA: TGCGCCAGCAGACCTGACAGTTTGAACACTGAAGCTTTCTTT.

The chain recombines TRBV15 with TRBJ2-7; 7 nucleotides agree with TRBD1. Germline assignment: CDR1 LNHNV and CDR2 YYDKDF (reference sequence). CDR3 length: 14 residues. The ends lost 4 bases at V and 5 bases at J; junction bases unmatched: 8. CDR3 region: CATSTDRVGNEQYF. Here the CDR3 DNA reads TGTGCCACCAGCACCGACAGGGTAGGAAACGAGCAGTACTTC.

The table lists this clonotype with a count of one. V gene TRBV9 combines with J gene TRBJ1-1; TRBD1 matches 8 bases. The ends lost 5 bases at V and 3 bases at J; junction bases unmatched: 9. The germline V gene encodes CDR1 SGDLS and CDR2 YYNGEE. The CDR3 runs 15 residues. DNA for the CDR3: TGTGCCAGCAGTCGTAGAACAGGGGGTGACACTGAAGCTTTCTTT. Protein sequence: CASSRRTGGDTEAFF.

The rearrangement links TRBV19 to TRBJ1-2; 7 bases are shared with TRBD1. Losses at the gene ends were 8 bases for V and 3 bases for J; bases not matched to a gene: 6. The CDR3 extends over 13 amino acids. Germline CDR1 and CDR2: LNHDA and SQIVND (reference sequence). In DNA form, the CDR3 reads TGTGCCAGTCATTCCGGGACAGACTATGGCTACACCTTC. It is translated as CASHSGTDYGYTF.

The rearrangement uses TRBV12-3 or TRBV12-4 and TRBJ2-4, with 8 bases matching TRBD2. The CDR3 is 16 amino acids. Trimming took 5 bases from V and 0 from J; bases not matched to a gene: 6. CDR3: CASSPGLGVAKNIQYF. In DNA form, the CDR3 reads TGTGCCAGCAGTCCGGGACTAGGGGTAGCCAAAAACATTCAGTACTTC.

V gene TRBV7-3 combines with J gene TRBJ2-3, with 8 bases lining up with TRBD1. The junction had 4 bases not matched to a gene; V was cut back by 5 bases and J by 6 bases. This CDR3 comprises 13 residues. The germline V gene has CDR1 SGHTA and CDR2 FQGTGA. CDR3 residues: CASSKTGADTQYF. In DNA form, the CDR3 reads TGTGCCAGCAGCAAGACAGGGGCGGATACGCAGTATTTT. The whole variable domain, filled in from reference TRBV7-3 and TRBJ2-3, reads GAGVSQTPSNKVTEKGKYVELRCDPISGHTALYWYRQSLGQGPEFLIYFQGTGAADDSGLPNDRFFAVRPEGSVSTLKIQRTERGDSAVYLCASSKTGADTQYFGPGTRLTVL.

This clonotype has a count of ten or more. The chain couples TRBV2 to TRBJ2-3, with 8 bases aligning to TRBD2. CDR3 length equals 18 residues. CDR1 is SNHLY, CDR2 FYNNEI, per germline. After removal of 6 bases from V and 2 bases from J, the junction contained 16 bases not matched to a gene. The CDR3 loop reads CASSSTFLTGGVTDTQYF. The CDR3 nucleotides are TGTGCCAGCAGCTCCACCTTCCTCACGGGGGGGGTCACAGATACGCAGTATTTT.

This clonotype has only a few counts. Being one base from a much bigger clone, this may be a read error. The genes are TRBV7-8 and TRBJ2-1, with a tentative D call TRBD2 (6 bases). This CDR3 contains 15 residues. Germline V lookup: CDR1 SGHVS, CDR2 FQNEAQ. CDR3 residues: CASSLGSGLYNELFF. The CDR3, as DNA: TGTGCCAGCAGCTTAGGCAGCGGGCTTTACAATGAGCTGTTCTTC.

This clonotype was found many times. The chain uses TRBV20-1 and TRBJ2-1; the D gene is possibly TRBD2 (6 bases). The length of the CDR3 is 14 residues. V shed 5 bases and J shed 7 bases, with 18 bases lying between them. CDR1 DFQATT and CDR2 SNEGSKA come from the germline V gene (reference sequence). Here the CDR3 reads CSAPESPGGNEQFF. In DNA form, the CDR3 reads TGCAGTGCTCCCGAATCACCCGGGGGAAATGAGCAGTTCTTC.

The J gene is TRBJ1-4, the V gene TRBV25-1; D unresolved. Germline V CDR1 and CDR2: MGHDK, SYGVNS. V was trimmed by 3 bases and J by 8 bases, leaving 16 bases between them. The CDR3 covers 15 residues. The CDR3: CASSDPSEGVEKLFF. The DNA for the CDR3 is TGTGCCAGCAGTGACCCCTCCGAAGGCGTGGAAAAACTGTTTTTT. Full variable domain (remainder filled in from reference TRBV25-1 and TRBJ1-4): EADIYQTPRYLVIGTGKKITLECSQTMGHDKMYWYQQDPGMELHLIHYSYGVNSTEKGDLSSESTVSRIRTEHFPLTLESARPSHTSQYLCASSDPSEGVEKLFFGSGTQLSVL.

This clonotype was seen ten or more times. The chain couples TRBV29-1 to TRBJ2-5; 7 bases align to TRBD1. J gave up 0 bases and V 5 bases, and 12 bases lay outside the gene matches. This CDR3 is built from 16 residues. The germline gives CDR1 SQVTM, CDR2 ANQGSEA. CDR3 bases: TGCAGCGTTCTCTACAGGGGACGGTTGTACCAAGAGACCCAGTACTTC. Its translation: CSVLYRGRLYQETQYF. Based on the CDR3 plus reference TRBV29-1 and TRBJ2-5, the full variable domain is SAVISQKPSRDICQRGTSLTIQCQVDSQVTMMFWYRQQPGQSLTLIATANQGSEATYESGFVIDKFPISRPNLTFSTLTVSNMSPEDSSIYLCSVLYRGRLYQETQYFGPGTRLLVL.

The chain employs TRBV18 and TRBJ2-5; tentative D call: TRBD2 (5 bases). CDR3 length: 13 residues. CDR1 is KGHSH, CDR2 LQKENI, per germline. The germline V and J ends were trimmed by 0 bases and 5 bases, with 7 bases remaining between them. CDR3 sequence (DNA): TGTGCCAGCTCACCACCCGGCGGGGAGACCCAGTACTTC. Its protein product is CASSPPGGETQYF.

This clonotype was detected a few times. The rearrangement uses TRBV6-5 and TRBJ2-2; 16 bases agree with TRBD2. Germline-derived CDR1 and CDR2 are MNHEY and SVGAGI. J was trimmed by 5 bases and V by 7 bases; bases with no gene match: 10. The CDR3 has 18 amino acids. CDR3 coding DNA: TGTGCCAGCACCCCGGGACTAGCGGGGGGGATGGTAACCGGGGAGCTGTTTTTT. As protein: CASTPGLAGGMVTGELFF.